The clone carrying this TCR beta chain was observed a single time. This sample was taken from a study of immune characterization of retroperitoneal liposarcoma. Germline CDR1 LGHNT, CDR2 FRNRAP. CDR3 size: 16 residues. Trimming shortened V by 1 base and J by 7 bases, and 17 bases separated the two germline ends. A single record per CDR3 protein comes from TCRdb applying MiXCR to the PCR reads. Of about 3,000 distinct CDR3 sequences listed, around 45% are singletons. The clonotype originates from a male donor with retroperitoneal liposarcoma. The sequenced material came from tumor tissue. V gene TRBV12-5 combines with J gene TRBJ2-1, with no clear D. CDR3 in amino acids: CASGLARNWEINEQFF. The DNA for the CDR3 is TGTGCTAGTGGTTTGGCACGGAACTGGGAAATAAATGAGCAGTTCTTC.